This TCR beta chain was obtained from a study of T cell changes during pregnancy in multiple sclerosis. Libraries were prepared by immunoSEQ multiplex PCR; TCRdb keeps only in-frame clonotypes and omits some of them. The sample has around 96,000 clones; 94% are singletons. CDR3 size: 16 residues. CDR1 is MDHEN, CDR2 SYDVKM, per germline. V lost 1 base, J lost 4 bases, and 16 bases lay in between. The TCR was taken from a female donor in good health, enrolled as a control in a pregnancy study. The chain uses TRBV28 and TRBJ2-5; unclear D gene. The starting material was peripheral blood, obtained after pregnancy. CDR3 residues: CASSLSLASYSETQYF. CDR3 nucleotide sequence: TGTGCCAGCAGTTTATCTCTCGCCTCTTACTCAGAGACCCAGTACTTC.